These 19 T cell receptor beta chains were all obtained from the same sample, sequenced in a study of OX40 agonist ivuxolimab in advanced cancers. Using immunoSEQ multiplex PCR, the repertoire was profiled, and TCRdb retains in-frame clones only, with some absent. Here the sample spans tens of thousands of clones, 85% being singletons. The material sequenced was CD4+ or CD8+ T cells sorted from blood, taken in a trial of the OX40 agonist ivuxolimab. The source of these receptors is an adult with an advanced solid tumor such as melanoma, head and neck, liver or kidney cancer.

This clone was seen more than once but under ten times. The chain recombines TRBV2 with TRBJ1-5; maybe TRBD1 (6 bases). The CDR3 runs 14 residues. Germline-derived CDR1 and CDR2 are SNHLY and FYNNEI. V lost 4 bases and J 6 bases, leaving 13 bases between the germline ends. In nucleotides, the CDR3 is TGTGCCAGCAGTGGGGGGGCGGCGGCTCAGCCCCAGCATTTT. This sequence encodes CASSGGAAAQPQHF.

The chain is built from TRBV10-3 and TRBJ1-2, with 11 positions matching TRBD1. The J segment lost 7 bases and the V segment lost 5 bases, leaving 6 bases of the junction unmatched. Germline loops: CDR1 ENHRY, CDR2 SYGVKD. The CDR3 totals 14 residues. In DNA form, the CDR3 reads TGTGCCATCAGTAGGGGACAGGGGGATGGTGGCTACACCTTC. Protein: CAISRGQGDGGYTF.

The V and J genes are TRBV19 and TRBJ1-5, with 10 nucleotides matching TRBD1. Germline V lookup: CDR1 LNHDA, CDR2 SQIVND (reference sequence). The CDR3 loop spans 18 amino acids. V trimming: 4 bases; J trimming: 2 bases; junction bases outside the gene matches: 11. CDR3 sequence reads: CASSTMDRGISGNQPQHF. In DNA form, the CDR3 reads TGTGCCAGTAGTACGATGGACAGGGGGATTAGCGGCAATCAGCCCCAGCATTTT.

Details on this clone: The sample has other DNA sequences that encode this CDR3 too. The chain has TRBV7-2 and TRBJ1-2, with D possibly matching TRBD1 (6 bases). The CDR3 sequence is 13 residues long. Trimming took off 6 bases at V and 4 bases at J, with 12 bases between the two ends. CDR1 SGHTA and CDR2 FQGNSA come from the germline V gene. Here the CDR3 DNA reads TGTGCCAGCAGTTTGGGGGGGGCCTATGGCTACACCTTC. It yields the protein CASSLGGAYGYTF.

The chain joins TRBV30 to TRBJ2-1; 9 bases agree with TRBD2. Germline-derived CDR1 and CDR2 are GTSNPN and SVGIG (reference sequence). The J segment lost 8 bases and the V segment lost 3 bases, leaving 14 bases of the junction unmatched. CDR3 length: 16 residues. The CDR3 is CAWRGLGSGSWYEQFF. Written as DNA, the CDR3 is TGTGCCTGGAGGGGCCTCGGTAGCGGGAGTTGGTATGAGCAGTTCTTC. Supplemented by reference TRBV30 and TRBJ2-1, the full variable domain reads SQTIHQWPATLVQPVGSPLSLECTVEGTSNPNLYWYRQAAGRGLQLLFYSVGIGQISSEVPQNLSASRPQDRQFILSSKKLLLSDSGFYLCAWRGLGSGSWYEQFFGPGTRLTVL.

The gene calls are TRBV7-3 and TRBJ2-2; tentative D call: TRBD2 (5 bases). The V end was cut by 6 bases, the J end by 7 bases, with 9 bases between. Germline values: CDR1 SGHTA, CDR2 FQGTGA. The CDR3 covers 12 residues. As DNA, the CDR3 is TGTGCCAGCAGTCCTGGGAGCGGGGAGCTGTTTTTT. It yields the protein CASSPGSGELFF.

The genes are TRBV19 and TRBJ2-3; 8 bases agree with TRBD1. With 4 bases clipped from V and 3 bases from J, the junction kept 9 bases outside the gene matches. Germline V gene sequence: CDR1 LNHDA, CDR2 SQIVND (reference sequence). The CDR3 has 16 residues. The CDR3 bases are TGTGCCAGTAGTACCTGGACAGGGCGGGCAACAGATACGCAGTATTTT. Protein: CASSTWTGRATDTQYF.

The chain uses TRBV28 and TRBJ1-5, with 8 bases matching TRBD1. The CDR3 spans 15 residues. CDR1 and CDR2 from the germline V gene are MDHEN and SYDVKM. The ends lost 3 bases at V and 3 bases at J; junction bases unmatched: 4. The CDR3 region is CASSFGQGYNQPQHF. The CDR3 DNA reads TGTGCCAGCAGTTTCGGACAGGGTTACAATCAGCCCCAGCATTTT.

The CDR3, as DNA: TGCGCCAGCAGCCAAGATGACTCCTACAATGAGCAGTTCTTC. Amino acids: CASSQDDSYNEQFF. This chain connects TRBV4-1 to TRBJ2-1; D is undetermined. V lost 0 bases to trimming and J lost 0 bases, with 3 bases between them. Germline lookup yields CDR1 MGHRA and CDR2 YSYEKL. The CDR3 length is 14 residues.

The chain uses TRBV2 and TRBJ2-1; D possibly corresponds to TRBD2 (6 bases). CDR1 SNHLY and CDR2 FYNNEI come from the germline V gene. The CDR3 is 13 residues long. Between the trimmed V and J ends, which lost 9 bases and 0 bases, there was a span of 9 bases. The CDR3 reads CASSGSSYNEQFF. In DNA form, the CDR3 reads TGTGCCAGTAGCGGTAGCTCCTACAATGAGCAGTTCTTC. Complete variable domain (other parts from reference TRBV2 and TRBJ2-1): EPEVTQTPSHQVTQMGQEVILRCVPISNHLYFYWYRQILGQKVEFLVSFYNNEISEKSEIFDDQFSVERPDGSNFTLKIRSTKLEDSAMYFCASSGSSYNEQFFGPGTRLTVL.

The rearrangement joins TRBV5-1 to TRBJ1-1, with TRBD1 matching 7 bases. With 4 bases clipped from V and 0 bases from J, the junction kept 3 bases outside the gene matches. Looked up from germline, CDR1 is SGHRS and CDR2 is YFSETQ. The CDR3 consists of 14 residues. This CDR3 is CASSLDRMNTEAFF. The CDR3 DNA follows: TGCGCCAGCAGCCTGGACAGGATGAACACTGAAGCTTTCTTT.

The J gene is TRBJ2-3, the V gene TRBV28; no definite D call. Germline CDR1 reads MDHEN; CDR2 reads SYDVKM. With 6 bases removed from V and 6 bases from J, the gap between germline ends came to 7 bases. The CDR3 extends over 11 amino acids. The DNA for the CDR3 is TGTGCCAGCAGCCGCTGGGATACGCAGTATTTT. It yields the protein CASSRWDTQYF.

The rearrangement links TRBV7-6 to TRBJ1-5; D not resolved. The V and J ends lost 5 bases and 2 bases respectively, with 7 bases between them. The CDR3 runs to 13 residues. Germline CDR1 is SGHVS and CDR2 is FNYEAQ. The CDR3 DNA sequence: TGTGCCAGCAGCCCGAAAGGCAATCAGCCCCAGCATTTT. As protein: CASSPKGNQPQHF.

The CDR3 nucleotides are TGTGCCAGTAGTAACAGGGCTGATTCACCCCTCCACTTT. Its protein is CASSNRADSPLHF. This chain uses TRBV19 with TRBJ1-6; D may be TRBD1 (6 bases). Germline V CDR1 and CDR2: LNHDA, SQIVND (reference sequence). The V gene lost 4 bases and the J gene lost 8 bases, with 9 bases spanning the gap. This CDR3 is built from 13 residues.

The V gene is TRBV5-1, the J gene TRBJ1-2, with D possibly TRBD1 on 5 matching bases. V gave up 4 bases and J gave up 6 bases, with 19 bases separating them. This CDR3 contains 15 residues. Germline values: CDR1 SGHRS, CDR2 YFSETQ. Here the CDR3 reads CASSPPGVSTNGYTF. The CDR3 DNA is TGCGCCAGCAGCCCGCCGGGGGTTTCTACTAATGGCTACACCTTC.

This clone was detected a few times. CDR3 DNA sequence: TGTGCCAGCAGCGCCACTAGCGGTTACGGCTCCTACAATGAGCAGTTCTTC. Amino acid sequence: CASSATSGYGSYNEQFF. V usage is TRBV9 and J usage is TRBJ2-1, with 8 bases aligning to TRBD2. This CDR3 contains 17 residues. V shed 3 bases and J 0 bases; nucleotides not matched to a gene: 8. CDR1 SGDLS and CDR2 YYNGEE come from the germline V gene.

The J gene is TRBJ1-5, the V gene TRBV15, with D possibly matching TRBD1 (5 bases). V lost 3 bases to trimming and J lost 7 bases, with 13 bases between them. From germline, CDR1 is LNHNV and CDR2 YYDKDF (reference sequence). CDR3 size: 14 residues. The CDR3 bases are TGTGCCACCAGCAGCCTTGGGACGGCCCAGCCCCAGCATTTT. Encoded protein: CATSSLGTAQPQHF.

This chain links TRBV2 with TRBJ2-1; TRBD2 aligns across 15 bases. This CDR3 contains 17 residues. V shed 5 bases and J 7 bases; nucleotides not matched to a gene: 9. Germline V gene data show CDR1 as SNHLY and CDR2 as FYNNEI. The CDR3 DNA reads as TGTGCCAGCAGTTTCCCGGGACTAGCGGGAGGCGAGAATGAGCAGTTCTTC. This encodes CASSFPGLAGGENEQFF.

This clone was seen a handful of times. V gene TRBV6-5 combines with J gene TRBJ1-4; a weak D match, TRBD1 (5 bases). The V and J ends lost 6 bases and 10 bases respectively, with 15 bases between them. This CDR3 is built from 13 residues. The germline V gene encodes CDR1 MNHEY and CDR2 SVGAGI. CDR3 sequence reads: CASSQGVHLKLFF. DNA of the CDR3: TGTGCCAGCAGCCAAGGGGTCCATCTAAAACTGTTTTTT.